This T cell receptor (beta chain) comes out of a study of blood T cell repertoires in COVID-19 (dated by TCRdb to the early 2020s). Concerning the study at large: Samples covering the acute and convalescent phases of COVID-19 were provided by collaborators in the United States, Italy and Spain. A freely available public database, intended as a resource for researchers studying the immune response to SARS-CoV-2, is where the repertoires were released. A de-identified subject ID, COVID-19 status, age in years and sex were almost always included in the sample metadata. Where available, HLA class I and class II types were obtained from metadata supplied by the sample provider rather than from assay-based typing. The material from the prospective study consisted of cDNA or gDNA derived from T cells, B-cell-depleted T cells, or PBMCs. Samples came from the ongoing ImmuneRACE study (first 160 participants) plus 1,254 subjects from 6 global collaborators. The dataset comprised deeply sampled blood TCRbeta repertoires from subjects exposed to, actively infected with, or recovered from COVID-19. Here is what the overall study found, with its caveats: The amount of clinical and demographic metadata varied by source and participant and was provided uncurated.

After removal of 3 bases from V and 8 bases from J, the junction retains 0 bases not matched to a gene. The CDR3 spans 13 residues, from the cysteine through the phenylalanine. Only the CDR3 part of the read is kept: 39 bases, read in frame from the first base. The germline V gene encodes CDR1 SNHLY and CDR2 FYNNEI. TCRbeta CDR3 regions were amplified from genomic DNA using the immunoSEQ Assay, a bias-controlled multiplex PCR. Per the original workflow: The number of nucleated cells in each sample was estimated by amplification of reference gene primers within the assay. Sequence reads were collapsed and filtered to measure the absolute abundance of every unique TCRbeta CDR3 rearrangement. For each sample, productive Simpson clonality was calculated as the square root of Simpson's diversity index over productive rearrangements. TCRdb holds this immuneACCESS table with in-frame rearrangements only. Some clones are missing; in checked studies, unresolved V genes explain under half, and the rest has no known cause. V and J calls plus clone size are reproduced from that table; the DNA served to infer D and trimming. This sample is represented by 60,000 to 65,000 clones; 75% to 85% of them were singletons. 5.6% of the sample goes to the ten largest clones.

The collaborating institutions used their own protocols to collect whole blood in K2EDTA tubes. For TCRbeta analysis, collaborators shipped samples as frozen whole blood, isolated PBMCs, or DNA extracted from either of those sample types. In the case of this clone: The clone's antigen remains unknown. Per-base qualities were not stored, and no clone one base away is much larger.

The sequence is built from TRBV2 and TRBJ1-6; 8 of the junction bases match TRBD1. The source material was peripheral blood. This sequence originates from a woman aged 55 to 70 with acute or convalescent COVID-19. The DNA sequence is given as TGTGCCAGCAGTGACAGGGGGCATTCACCCCTCCACTTT. Its coded protein is CASSDRGHSPLHF.